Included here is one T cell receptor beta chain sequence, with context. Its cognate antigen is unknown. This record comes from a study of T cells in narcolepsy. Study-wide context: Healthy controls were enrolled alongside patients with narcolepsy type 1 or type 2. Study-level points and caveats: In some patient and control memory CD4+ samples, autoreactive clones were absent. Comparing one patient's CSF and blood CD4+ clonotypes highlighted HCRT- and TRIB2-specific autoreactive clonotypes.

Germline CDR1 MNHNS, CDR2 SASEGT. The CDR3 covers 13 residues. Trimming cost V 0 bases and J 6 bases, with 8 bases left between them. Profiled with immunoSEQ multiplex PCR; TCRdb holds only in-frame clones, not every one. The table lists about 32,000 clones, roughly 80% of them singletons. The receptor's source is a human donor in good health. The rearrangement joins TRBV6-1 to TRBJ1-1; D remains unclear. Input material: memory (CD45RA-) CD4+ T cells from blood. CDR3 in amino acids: CASSEAGVSEAFF. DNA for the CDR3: TGTGCCAGCAGTGAAGCTGGCGTTTCTGAAGCTTTCTTT.